This T cell receptor beta chain was identified in a study of shared clonotypes between healthy human individuals. Sequencing used immunoSEQ multiplex PCR; TCRdb keeps in-frame clones, though not all of them. The sample carries roughly 1 million clones, about 70% recorded once. With V trimmed by 1 base and J by 4 bases, 7 bases remained unmatched. From germline, CDR1 is SGHRS and CDR2 YFSETQ. This CDR3 is 16 amino acids long. Input material: memory CD4+ T cells sorted from blood. Indicated subset: CD45RA-negative fraction. The chain has TRBV5-1 and TRBJ2-3; TRBD2 agrees at 9 bases. The TCR originated in a man between 18 and 35 years old in good health. CDR3 DNA sequence: TGCGCCAGCAGCTTGTCTTCGCGGGGGGGCCCAGATACGCAGTATTTT. Its protein is CASSLSSRGGPDTQYF.